This is a list of T cell receptor beta chains from one sample in a study of blood T cell repertoires in COVID-19. Repertoires were generated with immunoSEQ multiplex PCR, while TCRdb's copy carries only in-frame clones and drops some. The profile shows 45,000 to 65,000 clones, 86% of them singletons. Sequencing was performed on peripheral blood. The receptors here all came from an older man with active COVID-19. Each CDR3 is given with its conserved first and last residue. The D gene is left open where the match is weak. Expanded clones get a size class; other rows say once, few or many, or leave the size out.

abundance: .
d_gene: TRBD1
v_gene: TRBV19
j_gene: TRBJ2-7
CDR3aa: CASSSTGDEQYF
CDR3nt: TGTGCCAGTAGTTCGACAGGGGACGAGCAGTACTTC

abundance: .
d_gene: .
v_gene: TRBV6-1
j_gene: TRBJ2-5
CDR3aa: CASSERLVETQYF
CDR3nt: TGTGCCAGCAGTGAGCGGCTCGTGGAGACCCAGTACTTC

abundance: .
d_gene: TRBD2
v_gene: TRBV10-3
j_gene: TRBJ2-7
CDR3aa: CAISDPGLASYEQYF
CDR3nt: TGTGCCATCAGTGATCCGGGACTAGCCTCCTACGAGCAGTACTTC

abundance: .
d_gene: TRBD2
v_gene: TRBV3-1/TRBV3-2
j_gene: TRBJ2-2
CDR3aa: CASSQAALAGRVGELFF
CDR3nt: TGTGCCAGCAGCCAAGCCGCACTAGCGGGACGGGTCGGGGAGCTGTTTTTT

abundance: .
d_gene: TRBD2
v_gene: TRBV7-6
j_gene: TRBJ2-1
CDR3aa: CASSSGLAGGPSGHEQFF
CDR3nt: TGTGCCAGCAGCTCCGGACTAGCGGGAGGGCCATCAGGCCATGAGCAGTTCTTC

abundance: .
d_gene: TRBD1
v_gene: TRBV12-5
j_gene: TRBJ2-7
CDR3aa: CASGLQGTSYEQYF
CDR3nt: TGTGCTAGTGGTCTACAGGGGACCTCCTACGAGCAGTACTTC

abundance: .
d_gene: .
v_gene: TRBV2
j_gene: TRBJ2-5
CDR3aa: CASSAGPETQYF
CDR3nt: TGTGCCAGCAGCGCGGGACCGGAGACCCAGTACTTC

abundance: few
d_gene: TRBD2
v_gene: TRBV13
j_gene: TRBJ2-7
CDR3aa: CASSLGRTSGSPEQYF
CDR3nt: TGTGCCAGCAGCTTAGGGAGGACTAGCGGGAGTCCCGAGCAGTACTTC

abundance: .
d_gene: .
v_gene: TRBV28
j_gene: TRBJ1-3
CDR3aa: CASSLLGSSGNTIYF
CDR3nt: TGTGCCAGCAGTTTACTGGGGAGCTCTGGAAACACCATATATTTT

abundance: .
d_gene: .
v_gene: TRBV3-1/TRBV3-2
j_gene: TRBJ2-1
CDR3aa: CASSQVYGGNEQFF
CDR3nt: TGTGCCAGCAGCCAAGTATACGGGGGAAATGAGCAGTTCTTC

abundance: .
d_gene: .
v_gene: TRBV7-2
j_gene: TRBJ1-2
CDR3aa: CASSSDGAAGYTF
CDR3nt: TGTGCCAGCAGCTCCGACGGCGCGGCTGGCTACACCTTC

abundance: few
d_gene: .
v_gene: TRBV2
j_gene: TRBJ2-3
CDR3aa: CASSDLAGTTDTQYF
CDR3nt: TGTGCCAGCAGTGATCTGGCGGGGACGACAGATACGCAGTATTTT

abundance: .
d_gene: TRBD1
v_gene: TRBV19
j_gene: TRBJ1-4
CDR3aa: CASSRRHTGGTGRGKTNEKLFF
CDR3nt: TGTGCCAGTAGTCGAAGACATACCGGCGGGACAGGGAGGGGGAAAACTAATGAAAAACTGTTTTTT

abundance: .
d_gene: .
v_gene: TRBV11-2
j_gene: TRBJ2-2
CDR3aa: CASGPGSWGGELFF
CDR3nt: TGTGCCAGCGGACCGGGGAGCTGGGGCGGGGAGCTGTTTTTT

abundance: .
d_gene: TRBD1
v_gene: TRBV25-1
j_gene: TRBJ1-3
CDR3aa: CASSEGTGSPGNTIYF
CDR3nt: TGTGCCAGCAGTGAAGGGACAGGGAGCCCTGGAAACACCATATATTTT

abundance: .
d_gene: .
v_gene: TRBV2
j_gene: TRBJ2-5
CDR3aa: CASGDYQETQYF
CDR3nt: TGTGCCAGCGGTGACTACCAAGAGACCCAGTACTTC

abundance: .
d_gene: .
v_gene: TRBV28
j_gene: TRBJ1-2
CDR3aa: CASSHTDTLF
CDR3nt: TGTGCCAGCAGCCACACTGACACCCTCTTC

abundance: .
d_gene: TRBD2
v_gene: TRBV6-5
j_gene: TRBJ2-1
CDR3aa: CASSSSGEQFF
CDR3nt: TGTGCCAGCAGTTCTAGCGGAGAGCAGTTCTTC

abundance: .
d_gene: .
v_gene: TRBV21-1
j_gene: TRBJ2-5
CDR3aa: CASSKLGQGETQYF
CDR3nt: TGTGCCAGCAGCAAGCTCGGACAGGGAGAGACCCAGTACTTC

abundance: once
d_gene: .
v_gene: TRBV19
j_gene: TRBJ1-5
CDR3aa: CASSPAGPLPQHF
CDR3nt: TGTGCCAGTAGTCCGGCAGGGCCGCTTCCCCAGCATTTT

abundance: .
d_gene: .
v_gene: TRBV30
j_gene: TRBJ1-5
CDR3aa: CAWSVRQGGQPQHF
CDR3nt: TGTGCCTGGAGTGTAAGGCAGGGAGGGCAGCCCCAGCATTTT

abundance: .
d_gene: .
v_gene: TRBV2
j_gene: TRBJ1-4
CDR3aa: CASSEGPTNEKLFF
CDR3nt: TGTGCCAGCAGTGAGGGCCCAACTAATGAAAAACTGTTTTTT

abundance: once
d_gene: .
v_gene: TRBV9
j_gene: TRBJ2-1
CDR3aa: CASSVGDSTFYNEQFF
CDR3nt: TGTGCCAGCAGCGTGGGAGACTCCACTTTCTACAATGAGCAGTTCTTC

abundance: .
d_gene: TRBD1
v_gene: TRBV28
j_gene: TRBJ1-2
CDR3aa: CASSFSGTANYGYTF
CDR3nt: TGTGCCAGCAGTTTCTCCGGGACAGCTAACTATGGCTACACCTTC

abundance: few
d_gene: .
v_gene: TRBV11-2
j_gene: TRBJ1-1
CDR3aa: CASSFVNTEAFF
CDR3nt: TGTGCCAGCAGCTTCGTGAACACTGAAGCTTTCTTT

abundance: .
d_gene: TRBD1
v_gene: TRBV5-1
j_gene: TRBJ1-1
CDR3aa: CASSPTQGRNSEAFF
CDR3nt: TGCGCCAGCAGCCCGACACAGGGGAGAAATTCTGAAGCTTTCTTT

abundance: .
d_gene: TRBD2
v_gene: TRBV5-1
j_gene: TRBJ2-1
CDR3aa: CASSFGSGKRNEQFF
CDR3nt: TGCGCCAGCAGCTTTGGGAGCGGGAAGAGAAATGAGCAGTTCTTC

abundance: .
d_gene: TRBD1
v_gene: TRBV28
j_gene: TRBJ1-5
CDR3aa: CASTPGQVFQPQHF
CDR3nt: TGTGCCAGCACCCCGGGACAGGTTTTTCAGCCCCAGCATTTT

abundance: .
d_gene: TRBD2
v_gene: TRBV5-1
j_gene: TRBJ2-1
CDR3aa: CASSFSGSSYNEQFF
CDR3nt: TGCGCCAGCAGCTTTAGCGGGAGCTCCTACAATGAGCAGTTCTTC

abundance: .
d_gene: TRBD2
v_gene: TRBV23-1
j_gene: TRBJ2-1
CDR3aa: CASSQHPDLREGLSNEQFF
CDR3nt: TGCGCCAGCAGTCAACACCCTGATCTGCGGGAGGGCCTTAGCAATGAGCAGTTCTTC

abundance: .
d_gene: .
v_gene: TRBV28
j_gene: TRBJ2-3
CDR3aa: CASSSSGRTDTQYF
CDR3nt: TGTGCCAGCAGTTCAAGCGGCCGCACAGATACGCAGTATTTT

abundance: .
d_gene: TRBD1
v_gene: TRBV5-1
j_gene: TRBJ1-2
CDR3aa: CASSSHGQGTYGYTF
CDR3nt: TGCGCCAGCAGCTCCCATGGACAGGGAACCTATGGCTACACCTTC

abundance: .
d_gene: TRBD2
v_gene: TRBV7-9
j_gene: TRBJ2-1
CDR3aa: CASSLRGRASGSSGEQFF
CDR3nt: TGTGCCAGCAGCTTAAGGGGTAGGGCTAGCGGGAGTAGTGGTGAGCAGTTCTTC

abundance: .
d_gene: TRBD2
v_gene: TRBV7-2
j_gene: TRBJ2-4
CDR3aa: CASSQGGSIVAKNIQYF
CDR3nt: TGTGCCAGCAGCCAGGGCGGGAGCATAGTAGCCAAAAACATTCAGTACTTC

abundance: .
d_gene: TRBD2
v_gene: TRBV28
j_gene: TRBJ2-7
CDR3aa: CASRPTSGSSYEQYF
CDR3nt: TGTGCCAGCAGGCCCACTAGCGGGAGCTCCTACGAGCAGTACTTC

abundance: .
d_gene: TRBD2
v_gene: TRBV9
j_gene: TRBJ2-7
CDR3aa: CASSPSETSGRFIAAYEQYF
CDR3nt: TGTGCCAGCAGCCCCAGTGAGACTAGCGGACGTTTTATTGCGGCCTACGAGCAGTACTTC

abundance: few
d_gene: TRBD2
v_gene: TRBV28
j_gene: TRBJ2-7
CDR3aa: CASSPSGSPHSYEQYF
CDR3nt: TGTGCCAGCAGTCCTAGCGGGAGCCCACACTCCTACGAGCAGTACTTC

abundance: .
d_gene: .
v_gene: TRBV10-2
j_gene: TRBJ2-7
CDR3aa: CASSDRGMIYEQYF
CDR3nt: TGCGCCAGCAGTGATCGCGGGATGATCTACGAGCAGTACTTC

abundance: .
d_gene: TRBD2
v_gene: TRBV19
j_gene: TRBJ2-7
CDR3aa: CASSILAGEQYF
CDR3nt: TGTGCCAGTAGTATTCTAGCGGGCGAGCAGTACTTC

abundance: .
d_gene: .
v_gene: TRBV2
j_gene: TRBJ2-3
CDR3aa: CASSLTDTQYF
CDR3nt: TGTGCCAGCAGCCTCACAGATACGCAGTATTTT

abundance: few
d_gene: .
v_gene: TRBV28
j_gene: TRBJ2-7
CDR3aa: CASSGGGTDLYEQYF
CDR3nt: TGTGCCAGCAGTGGCGGCGGGACAGACCTCTACGAGCAGTACTTC

abundance: once
d_gene: .
v_gene: TRBV19
j_gene: TRBJ1-4
CDR3aa: CASTPHVATNEKLFF
CDR3nt: TGTGCCAGTACCCCACATGTTGCAACTAATGAAAAACTGTTTTTT

abundance: few
d_gene: TRBD2
v_gene: TRBV23-1
j_gene: TRBJ2-7
CDR3aa: CASSHSVAGLLYEQYF
CDR3nt: TGCGCCAGCAGTCATTCGGTAGCGGGCCTACTCTACGAGCAGTACTTC

abundance: .
d_gene: .
v_gene: TRBV3-1/TRBV3-2
j_gene: TRBJ2-1
CDR3aa: CASSQAAGEQFF
CDR3nt: TGTGCCAGCAGCCAAGCAGCGGGCGAGCAGTTCTTC

abundance: .
d_gene: .
v_gene: TRBV5-4
j_gene: TRBJ2-5
CDR3aa: CASSLSRTIQETQYF
CDR3nt: TGTGCCAGCAGCTTGTCCCGGACTATACAAGAGACCCAGTACTTC

abundance: .
d_gene: .
v_gene: TRBV24-1
j_gene: TRBJ2-5
CDR3aa: CATSEQGWSETQYF
CDR3nt: TGTGCCACCAGTGAACAGGGTTGGTCTGAGACCCAGTACTTC

abundance: .
d_gene: TRBD2
v_gene: TRBV6-2/TRBV6-3
j_gene: TRBJ2-7
CDR3aa: CASSYSEGSWTSRRQYF
CDR3nt: TGTGCCAGCAGTTACTCGGAGGGCTCTTGGACTAGCCGTCGGCAGTACTTC

abundance: .
d_gene: TRBD2
v_gene: TRBV6-2/TRBV6-3
j_gene: TRBJ2-7
CDR3aa: CASSSRRSSGPYEQYF
CDR3nt: TGTGCCAGCAGTTCCCGGCGGTCTAGCGGTCCCTACGAGCAGTACTTC

abundance: .
d_gene: TRBD1
v_gene: TRBV30
j_gene: TRBJ1-1
CDR3aa: CAWSRSRGQTEAFF
CDR3nt: TGTGCCTGGAGTCGATCCAGGGGGCAAACTGAAGCTTTCTTT

abundance: .
d_gene: .
v_gene: TRBV1
j_gene: TRBJ2-7
CDR3aa: CTSRPGLTYEQYF
CDR3nt: TGCACCAGCAGGCCGGGACTTACCTACGAGCAGTACTTC

abundance: .
d_gene: TRBD2
v_gene: TRBV7-3
j_gene: TRBJ2-1
CDR3aa: CASSFRREGRNEQFF
CDR3nt: TGTGCCAGCAGCTTCCGGCGGGAGGGTAGAAATGAGCAGTTCTTC

abundance: .
d_gene: .
v_gene: TRBV6-1
j_gene: TRBJ1-2
CDR3aa: CASSENRDYGYTF
CDR3nt: TGTGCCAGCAGTGAGAACAGGGACTATGGCTACACCTTC

abundance: .
d_gene: TRBD1
v_gene: TRBV28
j_gene: TRBJ1-3
CDR3aa: CASTLQGPGNTIYF
CDR3nt: TGTGCCAGCACTCTACAGGGGCCTGGAAACACCATATATTTT